These T cell receptor beta chains were read from a single sample in a study of cytomegalovirus exposure and HLA in healthy donors. TCRdb keeps only in-frame clones here, not all; method: immunoSEQ multiplex PCR. The sample includes 110,000 to 150,000 clones, around three quarters of them seen just once. Specimen: PBMCs. The receptors were sampled from a young man in good health and CMV-seronegative. Each CDR3 is given with its conserved first and last residue. D genes are given only for firm matches. Rows may omit the clone size; those that give it use once, few, many or a size class.

J,size,V,D,CDR3,DNA
TRBJ2-1,.,TRBV9,TRBD2,CASSPIPGLAGVVEQFF,TGTGCCAGCAGCCCAATTCCGGGACTAGCGGGAGTGGTTGAGCAGTTCTTC
TRBJ1-2,.,TRBV6-1,.,CASSSYGANYGYTF,TGTGCCAGCAGTAGTTACGGAGCTAACTATGGCTACACCTTC
TRBJ1-1,.,TRBV13,.,CASSLGGGSWTEAFF,TGTGCCAGCAGCTTAGGGGGGGGTTCGTGGACTGAAGCTTTCTTT
TRBJ1-6,.,TRBV19,.,CASSIRGDSPLHF,TGTGCCAGTAGTATTCGGGGGGATTCACCCCTCCACTTT
TRBJ1-1,many,TRBV19,.,CASSIRGGTEAFF,TGTGCCAGTAGTATTCGGGGGGGCACTGAAGCTTTCTTT
TRBJ1-4,.,TRBV5-1,.,CASSYTTNEKLFF,TGCGCCAGCAGTTACACAACTAATGAAAAACTGTTTTTT
TRBJ2-3,.,TRBV18,.,CASSQLDLTTDTQYF,TGTGCCAGCTCACAACTGGACTTAACCACAGATACGCAGTATTTT
TRBJ2-7,.,TRBV9,TRBD2,CASSFEASGSYEQYF,TGTGCCAGCAGCTTCGAGGCTAGCGGGAGTTACGAGCAGTACTTC
TRBJ1-5,.,TRBV28,TRBD1,CASSSWGTGVWNQPQHF,TGTGCCAGCAGTTCGTGGGGCACAGGGGTGTGGAATCAGCCCCAGCATTTT
TRBJ1-2,.,TRBV27,.,CARRDGSPTDPNGYTF,TGTGCCAGAAGGGACGGGAGCCCGACGGATCCGAATGGCTACACCTTC